The sample holds a few counts of the clone carrying this TCR beta chain. Its cognate antigen is unknown. This entry is derived from a study of Graves' ophthalmopathy and Graves' hyperthyroidism. Study-level findings and limits: With 70.59% sensitivity and 72% to 80% specificity, the model predicted ophthalmopathy progression. Most thyroid clonotypes with frequency above 0.001 were detected in blood too. Ophthalmopathy and stable hyperthyroidism were discriminated by a 13-signature model, with approximately 88% sensitivity and about 84% specificity.

Trimming removed 4 bases from V and 2 bases from J, with 18 bases in between. Germline V CDR1 and CDR2: SGDLS, YYNGEE. CDR3 length equals 16 residues. Among the hyperthyroidism patients, all were newly diagnosed, aged 18 to 65, with under 2 months' duration. Amplified TCR beta CDR3 regions were obtained using RNA transcripts as template. Second-round multiplex PCR came after a first-round RT-PCR that employed HTBI primers. TCRdb reprocessed the multiplex PCR reads via MiXCR and lists one record per CDR3 protein. This table holds around 1,200,000 distinct CDR3 sequences, about two fifths found once. Sequencing was done on a sample of peripheral blood or thyroid tissue (not recorded which). This sequence joins TRBV9 and TRBJ2-5; maybe TRBD2 (6 bases). The receptor was isolated from an adult man with Graves' hyperthyroidism. CDR3 residues: CASSQDWRLAQETQYF. In nucleotides, the CDR3 is TGTGCCAGCAGCCAAGATTGGAGGCTAGCGCAAGAGACCCAGTACTTC.